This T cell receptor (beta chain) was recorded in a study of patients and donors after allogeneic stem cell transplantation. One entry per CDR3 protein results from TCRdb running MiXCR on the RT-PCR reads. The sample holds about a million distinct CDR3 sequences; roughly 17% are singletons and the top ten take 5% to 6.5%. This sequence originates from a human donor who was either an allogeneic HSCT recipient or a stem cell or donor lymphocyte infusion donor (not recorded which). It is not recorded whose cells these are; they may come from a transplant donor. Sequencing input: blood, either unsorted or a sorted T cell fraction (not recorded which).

CDR3 in DNA: TGTGCCAGCAGTTCACAGGGACCACAGTACGAGCAGTACTTC. Amino acid sequence: CASSSQGPQYEQYF. The chain links TRBV12-3 or TRBV12-4 to TRBJ2-7, with TRBD1 as a possible D gene (6 bases). The CDR3 loop spans 14 amino acids. Trimming removed 4 bases from V and 4 bases from J, with 14 bases in between.